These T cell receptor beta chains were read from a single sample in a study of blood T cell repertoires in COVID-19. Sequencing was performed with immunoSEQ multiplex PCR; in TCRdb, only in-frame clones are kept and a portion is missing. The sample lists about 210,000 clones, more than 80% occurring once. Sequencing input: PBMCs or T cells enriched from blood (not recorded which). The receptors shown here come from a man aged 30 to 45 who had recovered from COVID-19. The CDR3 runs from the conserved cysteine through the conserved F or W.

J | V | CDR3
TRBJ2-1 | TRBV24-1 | CATSVAGVYNEQFF
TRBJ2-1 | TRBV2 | CASSVTMATEGEQFF
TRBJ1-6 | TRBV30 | CAGGQGIRNRLHF
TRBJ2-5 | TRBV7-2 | CASRPNSRGTQYF
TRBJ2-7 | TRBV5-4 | CASSLWGAGTGLDEQYF
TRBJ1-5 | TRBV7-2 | CASSPGQGLIQPQHF
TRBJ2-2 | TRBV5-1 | CASSGRSAGGYTGELFF
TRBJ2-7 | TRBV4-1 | CASSQGLLAGASYEQYF
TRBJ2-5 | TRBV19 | CASREQGRETQYF
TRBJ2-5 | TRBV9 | CASSVAGQETQYF
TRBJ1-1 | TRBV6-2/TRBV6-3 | CASSYTRTGLNTEAFF
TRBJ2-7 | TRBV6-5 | CASSLTQAPYEQYF
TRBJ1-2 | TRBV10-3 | CAISEPTTHKFYGYTF
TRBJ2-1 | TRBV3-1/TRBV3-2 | CASSLPPGSPGSYNEQFF
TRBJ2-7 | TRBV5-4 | CASSLGSGMGSF
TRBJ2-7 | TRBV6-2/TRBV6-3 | CASSYAGYGYEQYF
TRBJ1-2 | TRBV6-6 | CASSPPSFRGSISNYGYTF
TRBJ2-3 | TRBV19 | CASSLYYYRDRTDTQYF
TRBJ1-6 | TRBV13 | CASSLVGGLGNSPLHF
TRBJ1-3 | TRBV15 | CATSRGPGLVSGNTIYF
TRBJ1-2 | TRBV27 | CASSSLYQTGDYGYTF
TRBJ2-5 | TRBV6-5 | CASSYFTGFQETQYF
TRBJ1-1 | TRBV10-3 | CAISESGTTGGTEAFF
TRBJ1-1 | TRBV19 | CASTGLRTGGPPEAFF
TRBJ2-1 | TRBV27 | CASSLTVGPNEQFF
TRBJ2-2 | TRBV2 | CAILAEVTGELFF
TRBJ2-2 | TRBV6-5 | CASRAAGQVTGELFF
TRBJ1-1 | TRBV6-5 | CASSYSSTGVNTEAFF
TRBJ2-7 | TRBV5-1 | CASSFGTSGRRSYEQYF
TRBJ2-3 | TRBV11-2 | CASSPDSSERTDTQYF
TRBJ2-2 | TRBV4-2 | CASSQDRDFPVVELFF
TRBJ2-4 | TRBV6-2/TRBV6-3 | CASSPRNRVNIQYF
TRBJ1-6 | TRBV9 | CASSVTKGSPLHF
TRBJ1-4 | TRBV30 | CAWSVGQGGLDGKLFF
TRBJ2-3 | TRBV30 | CAWMVGGRDTQYF
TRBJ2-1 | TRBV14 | CASSQEQGVVGEQFF
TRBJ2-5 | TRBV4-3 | CASSQDGPFAGGKETQYF
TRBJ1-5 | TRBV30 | CAWNGQGGGQPQHF
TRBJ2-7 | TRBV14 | CASSQTPRDYEQYF
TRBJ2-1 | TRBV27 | CASSYAVTSGTNEQFF
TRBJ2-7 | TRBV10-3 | CAISESAARDSYEQYF
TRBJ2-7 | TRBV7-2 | CASSVGQGSYEQYF
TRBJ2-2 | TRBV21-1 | CASSIPGRGQLFF
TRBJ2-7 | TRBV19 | CASSTLPGQGVHEQYF
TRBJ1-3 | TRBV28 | CASSRGTGTRNTIYF
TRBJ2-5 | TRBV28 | CASSPTLRETQYF
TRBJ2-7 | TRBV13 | CASSLGSSYEQYF
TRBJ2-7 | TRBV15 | CATSRDLGEDEQYF
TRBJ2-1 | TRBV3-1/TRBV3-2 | CASSLPGRGEQFF
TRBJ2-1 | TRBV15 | CATSRARSYNEQFF
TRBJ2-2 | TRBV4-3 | CASSQAHGAGELFF
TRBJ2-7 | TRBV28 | CASSYPIDLLGSSYEQYF
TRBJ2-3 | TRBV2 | CASPRGLALDTNPTDTQYF
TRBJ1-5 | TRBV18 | CASSPPGLRDNQPQHF
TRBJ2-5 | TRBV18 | CASSPGTGLATQYF